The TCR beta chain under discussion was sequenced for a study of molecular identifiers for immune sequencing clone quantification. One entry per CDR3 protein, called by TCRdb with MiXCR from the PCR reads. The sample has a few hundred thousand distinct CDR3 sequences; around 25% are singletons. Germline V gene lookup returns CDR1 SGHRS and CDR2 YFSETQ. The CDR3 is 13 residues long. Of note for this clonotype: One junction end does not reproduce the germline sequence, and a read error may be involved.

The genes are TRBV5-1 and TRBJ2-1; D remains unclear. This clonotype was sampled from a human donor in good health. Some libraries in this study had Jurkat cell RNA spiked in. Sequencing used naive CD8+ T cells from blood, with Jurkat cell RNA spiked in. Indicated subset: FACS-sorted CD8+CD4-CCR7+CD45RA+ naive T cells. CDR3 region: CASGLGQYNEQFF. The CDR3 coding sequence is TGCGCCAGCGGCTTGGGTCAATACAATGAGCAGTTCTTC.